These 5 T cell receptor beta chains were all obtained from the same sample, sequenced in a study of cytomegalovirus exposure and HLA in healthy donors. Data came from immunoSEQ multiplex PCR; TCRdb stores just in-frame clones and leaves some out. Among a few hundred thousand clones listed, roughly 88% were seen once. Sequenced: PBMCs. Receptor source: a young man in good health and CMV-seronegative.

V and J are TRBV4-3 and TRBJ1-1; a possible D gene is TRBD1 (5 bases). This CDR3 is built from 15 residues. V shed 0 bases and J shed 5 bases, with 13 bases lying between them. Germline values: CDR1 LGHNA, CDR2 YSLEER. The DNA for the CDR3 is TGCGCCAGCAGCCAAGAGGGGGGATTGAGAACTGAAGCTTTCTTT. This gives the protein CASSQEGGLRTEAFF.

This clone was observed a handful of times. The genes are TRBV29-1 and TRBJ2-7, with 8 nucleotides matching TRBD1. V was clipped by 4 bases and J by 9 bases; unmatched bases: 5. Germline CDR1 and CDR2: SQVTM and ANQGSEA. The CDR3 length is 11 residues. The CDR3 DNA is TGCAGCGTTGGCCAGGGGGCGGTGCAGTACTTC. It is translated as CSVGQGAVQYF.

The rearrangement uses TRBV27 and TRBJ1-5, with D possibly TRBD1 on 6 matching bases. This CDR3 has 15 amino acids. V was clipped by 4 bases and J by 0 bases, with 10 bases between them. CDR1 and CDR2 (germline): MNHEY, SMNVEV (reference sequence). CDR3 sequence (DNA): TGTGCCAGCAGTTCGTACAGGGATAGCAATCAGCCCCAGCATTTT. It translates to CASSSYRDSNQPQHF.

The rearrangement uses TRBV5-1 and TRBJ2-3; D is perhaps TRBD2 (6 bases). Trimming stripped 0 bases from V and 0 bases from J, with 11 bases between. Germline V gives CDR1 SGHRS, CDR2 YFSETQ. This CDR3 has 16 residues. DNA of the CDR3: TGCGCCAGCAGCTTGGGTCGGGGGTTCAGCACAGATACGCAGTATTTT. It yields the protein CASSLGRGFSTDTQYF.

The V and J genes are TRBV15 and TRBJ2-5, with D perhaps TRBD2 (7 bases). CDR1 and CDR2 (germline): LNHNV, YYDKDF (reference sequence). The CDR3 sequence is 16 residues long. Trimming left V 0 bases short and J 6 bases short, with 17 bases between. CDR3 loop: CATSREGGGNVKTQYF. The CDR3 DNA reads TGTGCCACCAGCAGAGAGGGGGGGGGCAATGTGAAGACCCAGTACTTC. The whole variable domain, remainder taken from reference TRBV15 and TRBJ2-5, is DAMVIQNPRYQVTQFGKPVTLSCSQTLNHNVMYWYQQKSSQAPKLLFHYYDKDFNNEADTPDNFQSRRPNTSFCFLDIRSPGLGDTAMYLCATSREGGGNVKTQYFGPGTRLLVL.